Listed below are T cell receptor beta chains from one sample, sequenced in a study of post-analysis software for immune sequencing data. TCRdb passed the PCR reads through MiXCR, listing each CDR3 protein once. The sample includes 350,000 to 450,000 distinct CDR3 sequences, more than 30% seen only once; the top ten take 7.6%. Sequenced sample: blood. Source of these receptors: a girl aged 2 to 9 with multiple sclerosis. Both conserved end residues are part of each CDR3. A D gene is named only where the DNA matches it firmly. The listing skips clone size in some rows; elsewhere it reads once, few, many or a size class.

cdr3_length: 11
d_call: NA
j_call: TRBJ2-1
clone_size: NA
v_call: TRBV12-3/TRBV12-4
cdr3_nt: TGTGCCAGCAGTCCACGACTAGAGCAGTTCTTC
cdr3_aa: CASSPRLEQFF

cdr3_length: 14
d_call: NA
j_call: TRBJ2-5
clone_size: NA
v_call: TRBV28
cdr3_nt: TGTGCCAGCAGTTCGGGACCTCCCCAAGAGACCCAGTACTTC
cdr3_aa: CASSSGPPQETQYF

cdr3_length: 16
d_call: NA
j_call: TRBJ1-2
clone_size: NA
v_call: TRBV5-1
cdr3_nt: TGCGTCAGCAGCTTGGCCGTTACAGGGCCGATGGGTGGCTACACCTTC
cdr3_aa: CVSSLAVTGPMGGYTF

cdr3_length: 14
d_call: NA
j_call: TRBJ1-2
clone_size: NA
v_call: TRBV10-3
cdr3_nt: TGTGCCATCAGTGCACAGGACGTAATCTATGGCTACACCTTC
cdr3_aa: CAISAQDVIYGYTF

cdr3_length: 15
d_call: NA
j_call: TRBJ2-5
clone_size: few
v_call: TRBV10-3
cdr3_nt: TGTGCCATCAGTGAGTCGACGGGGCCCCAAGAGACCCAGTACTTC
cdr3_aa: CAISESTGPQETQYF

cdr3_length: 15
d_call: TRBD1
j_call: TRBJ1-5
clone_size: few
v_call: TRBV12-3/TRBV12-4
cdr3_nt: TGTGCCAGCAGTCTCGGGACAGCTAGCAATCAGCCCCAGCATTTT
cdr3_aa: CASSLGTASNQPQHF

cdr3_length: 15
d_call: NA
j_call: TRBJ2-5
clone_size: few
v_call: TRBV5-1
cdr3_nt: TGCGCCAGCAGCTCGAGAGGAAGGGGCCAAGAGACCCAGTACTTC
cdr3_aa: CASSSRGRGQETQYF

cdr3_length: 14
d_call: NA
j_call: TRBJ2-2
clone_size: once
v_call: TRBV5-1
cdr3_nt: TGCGCCAGCAGCCTGCGGCACAACACCGGGGAGCTGTTTTTT
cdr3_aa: CASSLRHNTGELFF

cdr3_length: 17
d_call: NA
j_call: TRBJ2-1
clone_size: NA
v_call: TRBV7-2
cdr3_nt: TGTGCCAGCAGCGTAACGCGAGACATTAGCTCCTACAATGAGCAGTTCTTC
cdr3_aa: CASSVTRDISSYNEQFF

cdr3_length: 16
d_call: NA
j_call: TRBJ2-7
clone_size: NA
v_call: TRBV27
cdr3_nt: TGTGCCAGCACCCATTTAGGTCTGGGACTGATCTACGAGCAGTACTTC
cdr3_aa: CASTHLGLGLIYEQYF

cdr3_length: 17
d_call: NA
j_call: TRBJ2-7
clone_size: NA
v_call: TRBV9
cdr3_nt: TGTGCCAGCAGCCAGGACCTCCGTTATGCGCCCTACAATGAGCAGTACTTC
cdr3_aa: CASSQDLRYAPYNEQYF

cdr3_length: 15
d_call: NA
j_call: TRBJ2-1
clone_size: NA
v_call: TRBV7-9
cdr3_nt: TGTGCCAGCAGCCCCAGGGGCCTCTCCTACAATGAGCAGTTCTTC
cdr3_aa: CASSPRGLSYNEQFF

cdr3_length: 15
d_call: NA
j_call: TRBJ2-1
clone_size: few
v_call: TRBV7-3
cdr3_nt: TGTGCCAGCAGCTTAATAGGGACTGACTACAATGAGCAGTTCTTC
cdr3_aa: CASSLIGTDYNEQFF

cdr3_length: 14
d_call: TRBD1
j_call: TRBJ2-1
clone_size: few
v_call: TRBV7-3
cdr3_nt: TGTGCCAGCAGCCGTGGACAGGGAAGCAATGAGCAGTTCTTC
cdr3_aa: CASSRGQGSNEQFF

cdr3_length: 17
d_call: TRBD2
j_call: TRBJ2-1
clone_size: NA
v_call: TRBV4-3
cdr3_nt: TGCGCCAGCAGCCAAGATCGAGCGGGAGGGCCTCGGGGTGAGCAGTTCTTC
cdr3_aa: CASSQDRAGGPRGEQFF

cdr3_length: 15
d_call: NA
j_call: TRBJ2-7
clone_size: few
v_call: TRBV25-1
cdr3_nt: TGTGCCAGCAGTGACCCAGCGGGACACTCCTACGAGCAGTACTTC
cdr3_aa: CASSDPAGHSYEQYF

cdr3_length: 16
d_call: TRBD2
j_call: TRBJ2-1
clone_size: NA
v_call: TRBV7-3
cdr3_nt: TGTGCCAGCAGCTTAATGACTAGCGGGAGGGCGAATGAGCAGTTCTTC
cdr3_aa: CASSLMTSGRANEQFF

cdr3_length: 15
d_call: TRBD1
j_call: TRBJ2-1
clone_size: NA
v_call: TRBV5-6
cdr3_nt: TGTGCCAGCAGCCCCGCGCGGACAGGGAGTAATGAGCAGTTCTTC
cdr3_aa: CASSPARTGSNEQFF

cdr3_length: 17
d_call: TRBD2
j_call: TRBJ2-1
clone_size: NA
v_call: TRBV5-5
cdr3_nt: TGTGCCAGCAGGGGGACTAGCGAATACAGCTCCTACAATGAGCAGTTCTTC
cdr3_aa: CASRGTSEYSSYNEQFF

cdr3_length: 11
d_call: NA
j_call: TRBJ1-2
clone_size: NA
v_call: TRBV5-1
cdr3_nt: TGCGCCAGCAGCGCCTTCGGTGGCTACACCTTC
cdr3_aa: CASSAFGGYTF

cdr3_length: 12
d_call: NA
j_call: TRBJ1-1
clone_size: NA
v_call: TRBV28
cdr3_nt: TGTGCCAGCAAGAACACGAACACTGAAGCTTTCTTT
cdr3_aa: CASKNTNTEAFF

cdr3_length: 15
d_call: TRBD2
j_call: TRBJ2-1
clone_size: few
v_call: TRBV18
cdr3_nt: TGTGCCAGCTCACGCCTTGGGGAGGGGAACAATGAGCAGTTCTTC
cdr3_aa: CASSRLGEGNNEQFF

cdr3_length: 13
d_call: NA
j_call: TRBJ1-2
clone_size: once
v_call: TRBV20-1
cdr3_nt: TGCAGTGTCCTTAGAGGGGGGGCTGAAGGCTACACCTTC
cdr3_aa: CSVLRGGAEGYTF

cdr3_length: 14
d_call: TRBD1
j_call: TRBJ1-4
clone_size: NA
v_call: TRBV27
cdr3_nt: TGTGCCAGCAGGGACAGGGGTCGAGATGAAAAACTGTTTTTT
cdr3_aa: CASRDRGRDEKLFF

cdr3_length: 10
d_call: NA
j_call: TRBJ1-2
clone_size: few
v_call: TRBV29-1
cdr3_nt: TGCAGCGTTGAATATAGGGGGTACACCTTC
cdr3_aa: CSVEYRGYTF

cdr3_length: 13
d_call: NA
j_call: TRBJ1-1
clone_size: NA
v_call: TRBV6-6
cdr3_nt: TGTGCCGGCAAGAGATCTAGGGGCGCTGAAGCTTTCTTT
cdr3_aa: CAGKRSRGAEAFF

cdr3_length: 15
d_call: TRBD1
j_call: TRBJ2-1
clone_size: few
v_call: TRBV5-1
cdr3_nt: TGCGCCAGCAGCTTAGGGACAGACTCCTACAATGAGCAGTTCTTC
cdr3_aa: CASSLGTDSYNEQFF

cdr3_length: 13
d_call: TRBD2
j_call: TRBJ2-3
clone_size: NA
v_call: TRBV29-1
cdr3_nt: TGCAGCGGGCTCGAGGGGAGGGGAGATACGCAGTATTTT
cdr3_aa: CSGLEGRGDTQYF

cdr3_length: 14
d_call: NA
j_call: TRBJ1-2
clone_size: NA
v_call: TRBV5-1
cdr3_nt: TGCGCCAGCCCCCGGGGGCCACATAACTATGGCTACACCTTC
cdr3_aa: CASPRGPHNYGYTF

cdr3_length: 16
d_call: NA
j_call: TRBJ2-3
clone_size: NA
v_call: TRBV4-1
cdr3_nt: TGCGCCAGCAGCCAAGATGACCGGGTATTAAGAGATACGCAGTATTTT
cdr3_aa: CASSQDDRVLRDTQYF

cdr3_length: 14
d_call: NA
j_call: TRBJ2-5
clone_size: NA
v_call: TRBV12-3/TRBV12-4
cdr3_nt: TGTGCCAGCAGTTGGGGAGCGGGTGAAGAGACCCAGTACTTC
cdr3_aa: CASSWGAGEETQYF

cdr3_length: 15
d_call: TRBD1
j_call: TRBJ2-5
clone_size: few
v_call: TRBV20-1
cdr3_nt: TGCAGTGCTGCCAATACAGGGGGAGGAAGAGAGACCCAGTACTTC
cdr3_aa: CSAANTGGGRETQYF

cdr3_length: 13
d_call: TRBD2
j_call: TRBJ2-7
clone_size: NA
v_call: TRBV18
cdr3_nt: TGTGCCAGCTCACCTGGACTAGGTGACGAGCAGTACTTC
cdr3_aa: CASSPGLGDEQYF

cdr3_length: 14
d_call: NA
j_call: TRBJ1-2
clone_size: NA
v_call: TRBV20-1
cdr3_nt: TGCAGTGCTAGAGATCGGGGAGAGGACTATGGCTACACCTTC
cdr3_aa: CSARDRGEDYGYTF

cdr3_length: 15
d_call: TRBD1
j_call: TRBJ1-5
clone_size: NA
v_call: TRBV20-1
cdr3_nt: TGCAGTGCTAGACAGGGGGCGGGGAGCAATCAGCCCCAGCATTTT
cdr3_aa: CSARQGAGSNQPQHF

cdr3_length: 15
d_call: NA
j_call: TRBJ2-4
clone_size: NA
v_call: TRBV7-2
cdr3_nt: TGTGCCAGCAGCCTTTCCAGAGAAGCCAAAAACATTCAGTACTTC
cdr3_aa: CASSLSREAKNIQYF

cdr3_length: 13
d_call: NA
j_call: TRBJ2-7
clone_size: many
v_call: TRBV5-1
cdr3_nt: TGCGCCAGCAGCTTGAGTGTCGACTACGAGCAGTACTTC
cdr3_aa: CASSLSVDYEQYF

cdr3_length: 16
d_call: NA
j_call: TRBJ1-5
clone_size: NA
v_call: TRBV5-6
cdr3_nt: TGTGCCAGCAGCTCACGCGGACAGTTTAGCAATCAGCCCCAGCATTTT
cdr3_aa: CASSSRGQFSNQPQHF

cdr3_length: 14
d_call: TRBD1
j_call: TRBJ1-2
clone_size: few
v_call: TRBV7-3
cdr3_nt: TGTGCCAGCAGCTTAAGTAGGACAGGGTCTGGCTACACCTTC
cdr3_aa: CASSLSRTGSGYTF

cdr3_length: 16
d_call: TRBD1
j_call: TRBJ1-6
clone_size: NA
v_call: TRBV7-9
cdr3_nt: TGTGCCAGCAGCTTAGGTAGGGGGCGCAGGAATTCACCCCTCCACTTT
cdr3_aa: CASSLGRGRRNSPLHF

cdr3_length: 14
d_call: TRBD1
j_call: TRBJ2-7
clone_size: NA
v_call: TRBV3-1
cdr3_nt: TGTGCCAGCAGCCATGGGGACAGTTACTACGAGCAGTACTTC
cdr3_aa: CASSHGDSYYEQYF

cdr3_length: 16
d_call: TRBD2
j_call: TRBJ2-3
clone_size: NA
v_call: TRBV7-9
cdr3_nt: TGTGCCAGCAGCCTGACTAGCGGGGTTTTCACAGATACGCAGTATTTT
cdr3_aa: CASSLTSGVFTDTQYF